This paragraph reports one T cell receptor (beta chain). The data stem from a study of blood T cell repertoires in COVID-19. About the research overall: In each case, the material was cDNA or gDNA derived from T cells, B-cell-depleted T cells, or PBMCs.

The V gene's germline CDR1 is SNHLY and CDR2 FYNNEI. J gave up 6 bases and V 2 bases, and 6 bases lay outside the gene matches. The length of the CDR3 is 15 residues. Sequencing used immunoSEQ multiplex PCR; TCRdb keeps in-frame clones, though not all of them. The table lists some 350,000 clones, around 91% of them singletons. The material sequenced was peripheral blood. The sequence was collected from a woman under 30 who had recovered from COVID-19. The chain has TRBV2 and TRBJ1-2; TRBD1 matches 10 bases. In DNA form, the CDR3 reads TGTGCCAGCAGTGAACCCGGGACAGGGGTGGATGGCTACACCTTC. Translating it yields CASSEPGTGVDGYTF. Variable domain in full (rest from reference TRBV2 and TRBJ1-2): EPEVTQTPSHQVTQMGQEVILRCVPISNHLYFYWYRQILGQKVEFLVSFYNNEISEKSEIFDDQFSVERPDGSNFTLKIRSTKLEDSAMYFCASSEPGTGVDGYTFGSGTRLTVV.